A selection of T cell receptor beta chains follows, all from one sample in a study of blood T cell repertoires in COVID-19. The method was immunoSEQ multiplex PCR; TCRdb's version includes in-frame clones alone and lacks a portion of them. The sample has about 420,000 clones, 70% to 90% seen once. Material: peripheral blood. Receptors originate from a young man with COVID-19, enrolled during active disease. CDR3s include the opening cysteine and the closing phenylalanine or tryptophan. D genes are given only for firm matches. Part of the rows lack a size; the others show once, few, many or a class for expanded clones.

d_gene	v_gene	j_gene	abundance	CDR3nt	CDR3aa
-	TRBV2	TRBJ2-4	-	TGTGCCAGCAGTGAAATGACGGGGGACATTCAGTACTTC	CASSEMTGDIQYF
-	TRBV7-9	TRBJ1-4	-	TGTGCCAGCAGCTTCCAAACAGGGAGGGATGAAAAACTGTTTTTT	CASSFQTGRDEKLFF
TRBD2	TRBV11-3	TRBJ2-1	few	TGTGCCAGCAGCCCAGTTGGTATAGTAGCGGGAGGATACAATGAGCAGTTCTTC	CASSPVGIVAGGYNEQFF
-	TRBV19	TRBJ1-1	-	TGTGCCAGTCGGACAAGTCGCGGCGGGAACACTGAAGCTTTCTTT	CASRTSRGGNTEAFF
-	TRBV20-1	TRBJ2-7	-	TGCAGTGCTAGTGTCGAAATGAACAGGTCCAGCTCCTACGAGCAGTACTTC	CSASVEMNRSSSYEQYF
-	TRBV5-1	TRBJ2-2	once	TGCGCCAGCAGCAACCGGGGACAGAACACCGGGGAGCTGTTTTTT	CASSNRGQNTGELFF
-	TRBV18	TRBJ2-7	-	TGTGCCAGCTCTCCAGGGACTCCCTACGAGCAGTACTTC	CASSPGTPYEQYF
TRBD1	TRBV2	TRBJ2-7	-	TGTGCCAGCACTCTGATGGACAGGGGAGGAGACGAGCAGTACTTC	CASTLMDRGGDEQYF
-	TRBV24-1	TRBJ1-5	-	TGTGCCACCAGTGATTCCGAAGGCCCCGGAGCGGGCAATCAGCCCCAGCATTTT	CATSDSEGPGAGNQPQHF
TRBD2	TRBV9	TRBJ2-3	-	TGTGCCAGCACCACGGGGGGACGGAACACAGATACGCAGTATTTT	CASTTGGRNTDTQYF
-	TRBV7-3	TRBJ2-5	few	TGTGCCAGCAGCGAGGGCAACAGGGGAGGCGAGACCCAGTACTTC	CASSEGNRGGETQYF
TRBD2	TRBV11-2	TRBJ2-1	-	TGTGCCAGCAGCTCCCCGGGACTAGCGGGAGGGGGAATCTACAATGAGCAGTTCTTC	CASSSPGLAGGGIYNEQFF
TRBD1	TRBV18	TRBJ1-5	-	TGTGCCAGCTCACCTAAAGGACAGGGGGGTAAGAATCAGCCCCAGCATTTT	CASSPKGQGGKNQPQHF
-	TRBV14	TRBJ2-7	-	TGTGCCAGACACCTTTTCTACGAGCAGTACTTC	CARHLFYEQYF
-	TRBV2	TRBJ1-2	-	TGTGCCGGAAACGACAGGCCTTATGGCTACACCTTC	CAGNDRPYGYTF
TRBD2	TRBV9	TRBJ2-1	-	TGTGCCAGCAGCGAGTGGGCGGGAGGGGGCAATGAGCAGTTCTTC	CASSEWAGGGNEQFF
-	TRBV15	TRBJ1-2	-	TGTGCCACCAGCAGTCAGAGGACACCCAACTATGGCTACACCTTC	CATSSQRTPNYGYTF
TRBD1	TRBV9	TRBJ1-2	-	TGTGCCAGCAGCGTAGCCCTTGACAGGGTACACACCTTC	CASSVALDRVHTF
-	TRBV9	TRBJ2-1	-	TGTGCCAGCAGCCCGTTTCTTCGGAGTAGTTTCAATGAGCAGTTCTTC	CASSPFLRSSFNEQFF
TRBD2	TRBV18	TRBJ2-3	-	TGTGCCAGCTCACCACCGACTAGCGGGAGTGCGGATACGCAGTATTTT	CASSPPTSGSADTQYF
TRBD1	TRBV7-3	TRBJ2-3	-	TGTGCCAGCAGCTTACGGCCAGGGGGAAGGGGCACAGATACGCAGTATTTT	CASSLRPGGRGTDTQYF
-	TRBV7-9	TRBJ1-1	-	TGTGCCAGCAGCTCTTGGAACACTGAAGCTTTCTTT	CASSSWNTEAFF
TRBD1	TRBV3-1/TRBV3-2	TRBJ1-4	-	TGTGCCAGCAGCCCAGCCGGGACAGGGCAGAAAAAACTGTTTTTT	CASSPAGTGQKKLFF
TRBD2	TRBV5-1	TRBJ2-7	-	TGCGCCAGCAGCTTGGGCGGCGGGGAGGGGGAGCAGTACTTC	CASSLGGGEGEQYF
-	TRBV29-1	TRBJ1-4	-	TGCAGCGTTGAGAGGAGAAGTGATGAAAAACTGTTTTTT	CSVERRSDEKLFF
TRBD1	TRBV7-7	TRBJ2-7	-	TGTGCCAGCAGCGTGGGACAGGGTATTTCCTACGAGCAGTACTTC	CASSVGQGISYEQYF
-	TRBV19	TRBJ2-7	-	TGTGCCAGTAGAGGGGGGGGAGAGTACGAGCAGTACTTC	CASRGGGEYEQYF
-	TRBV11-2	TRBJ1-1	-	TGTGCCAGCAGCTTAGCGTTCGGAGGCTACGAAAACACTGAAGCTTTCTTT	CASSLAFGGYENTEAFF